The rows below give T cell receptor beta chains drawn from one sample of a study of blood T cell repertoires in COVID-19. Produced via immunoSEQ multiplex PCR; TCRdb's table is partial and in-frame only. The sample has around 220,000 clones, about 83% seen once; the top ten hold approximately 7.3%. The sequencing sample was made of PBMCs or T cells enriched from blood (not recorded which). Receptors originate from a woman between 40 and 55 years old who had recovered from COVID-19. Both conserved end residues are part of each CDR3. Each record gives: clone size, J gene, D gene, V gene, CDR3 DNA, CDR3 protein. D genes are given only for firm matches. Part of the rows lack a size; the others show once, few, many or a class for expanded clones.

clone_size: NA
j_call: TRBJ1-1
d_call: NA
v_call: TRBV27
cdr3_nt: TGTGCCACCGGACTGTCAATGAACACTGAAGCTTTCTTT
cdr3_aa: CATGLSMNTEAFF

clone_size: NA
j_call: TRBJ1-4
d_call: NA
v_call: TRBV28
cdr3_nt: TGTGCCAGCAGTATCCGGAGGGCAGGCGAAAAACTGTTTTTT
cdr3_aa: CASSIRRAGEKLFF

clone_size: NA
j_call: TRBJ2-7
d_call: NA
v_call: TRBV4-1
cdr3_nt: TGCGCCAGCAGCCAAGCCCCCAGGGCATACGAGCAGTACTTC
cdr3_aa: CASSQAPRAYEQYF

clone_size: NA
j_call: TRBJ2-3
d_call: TRBD2
v_call: TRBV20-1
cdr3_nt: TGCAGTGCTAGTAGTAATAGCGGGAGGGACACAGATACGCAGTATTTT
cdr3_aa: CSASSNSGRDTDTQYF

clone_size: NA
j_call: TRBJ2-1
d_call: TRBD1
v_call: TRBV6-5
cdr3_nt: TGTGCCAGCAGTTTCGGGACAGGGGTGAATGAGCAGTTCTTC
cdr3_aa: CASSFGTGVNEQFF

clone_size: NA
j_call: TRBJ1-2
d_call: NA
v_call: TRBV25-1
cdr3_nt: TGTGCCAGCATCGCGGTGGGAGCTCTCTATGGCTACACCTTC
cdr3_aa: CASIAVGALYGYTF

clone_size: NA
j_call: TRBJ1-5
d_call: NA
v_call: TRBV19
cdr3_nt: TGTGCCAGTAGTGAGTACAGGGCGGGTAATCAGCCCCAGCATTTT
cdr3_aa: CASSEYRAGNQPQHF

clone_size: NA
j_call: TRBJ2-7
d_call: TRBD1
v_call: TRBV6-6
cdr3_nt: TGTGCCAGCTCCTTCGCAGGGGGCAACAACGAGCAGTACTTC
cdr3_aa: CASSFAGGNNEQYF

clone_size: few
j_call: TRBJ1-1
d_call: NA
v_call: TRBV2
cdr3_nt: TGTGCCAGCGGGGAGAGGTTAGAACCCGATGAAGCTTTCTTT
cdr3_aa: CASGERLEPDEAFF

clone_size: NA
j_call: TRBJ2-7
d_call: NA
v_call: TRBV11-3
cdr3_nt: TGTGCCAGCAGCTTAGGGGCCTCCCCTCTCTACGAGCAGTACTTC
cdr3_aa: CASSLGASPLYEQYF

clone_size: NA
j_call: TRBJ2-3
d_call: NA
v_call: TRBV11-3
cdr3_nt: TGTGCCAGCAGTGAAGGCGGGACGCCAGATACGCAGTATTTT
cdr3_aa: CASSEGGTPDTQYF

clone_size: few
j_call: TRBJ1-1
d_call: TRBD1
v_call: TRBV27
cdr3_nt: TGTGCCAGCAGTTTGGGTGGGACAGGGATAGGGACTGAAGCTTTCTTT
cdr3_aa: CASSLGGTGIGTEAFF

clone_size: NA
j_call: TRBJ1-5
d_call: TRBD1
v_call: TRBV28
cdr3_nt: TGTGCCAGCAGTTCGCCCGACAGGGGGGAAAATCAGCCCCAGCATTTT
cdr3_aa: CASSSPDRGENQPQHF

clone_size: NA
j_call: TRBJ2-1
d_call: NA
v_call: TRBV7-8
cdr3_nt: TGTGCCAGCAGCCGACTGAGGAATGAGCAGTTCTTC
cdr3_aa: CASSRLRNEQFF

clone_size: NA
j_call: TRBJ2-3
d_call: NA
v_call: TRBV5-5
cdr3_nt: TGTGCCAGCAGCTTGGGACCGGGTACGCAGTATTTT
cdr3_aa: CASSLGPGTQYF

clone_size: NA
j_call: TRBJ1-4
d_call: TRBD1
v_call: TRBV28
cdr3_nt: TGTGCCAGCGGGGGACAGGGGACAACTAATGAAAAACTGTTTTTT
cdr3_aa: CASGGQGTTNEKLFF

clone_size: few
j_call: TRBJ1-4
d_call: TRBD1
v_call: TRBV13
cdr3_nt: TGTGCCAGCAGTCTCGGACAGGGGGCGCTTTCGACTAATGAAAAACTGTTTTTT
cdr3_aa: CASSLGQGALSTNEKLFF

clone_size: NA
j_call: TRBJ2-3
d_call: NA
v_call: TRBV7-2
cdr3_nt: TGTGCCAGCAGCTTAGCGGGGGGATCGGTATACGGGTCTAGCACAGATACGCAGTATTTT
cdr3_aa: CASSLAGGSVYGSSTDTQYF

clone_size: NA
j_call: TRBJ1-2
d_call: NA
v_call: TRBV11-2
cdr3_nt: TGTGCCAGCAGCCGGGGACATCCTGAGAGTCGGTATGGCTACACCTTC
cdr3_aa: CASSRGHPESRYGYTF

clone_size: NA
j_call: TRBJ2-1
d_call: TRBD1
v_call: TRBV28
cdr3_nt: TGTGCCAGCAGCCTCGTGAACAGGGGATTCGGTGAGCAGTTCTTC
cdr3_aa: CASSLVNRGFGEQFF

clone_size: NA
j_call: TRBJ2-7
d_call: NA
v_call: TRBV7-3
cdr3_nt: TGTGCCAGCAGCTGGGGGGACGGAAGCTCCTACGAGCAGTACTTC
cdr3_aa: CASSWGDGSSYEQYF

clone_size: NA
j_call: TRBJ2-5
d_call: TRBD1
v_call: TRBV5-1
cdr3_nt: TGCGCCAGCAGCCAGGGACAGGAGGGGACCCAGTACTTC
cdr3_aa: CASSQGQEGTQYF

clone_size: NA
j_call: TRBJ1-1
d_call: NA
v_call: TRBV5-1
cdr3_nt: TGCGCCAGCAGCTTGGGACAGTTTAACACTGAAGCTTTCTTT
cdr3_aa: CASSLGQFNTEAFF

clone_size: NA
j_call: TRBJ2-2
d_call: NA
v_call: TRBV5-5
cdr3_nt: TGTGCCAGCAGCACCGGGACTAACACCGGGGAGCTGTTTTTT
cdr3_aa: CASSTGTNTGELFF

clone_size: NA
j_call: TRBJ1-6
d_call: TRBD1
v_call: TRBV6-2/TRBV6-3
cdr3_nt: TGTGCCAGCAGCGAGGACAGGGGCAATTCACCCCTCCACTTT
cdr3_aa: CASSEDRGNSPLHF

clone_size: few
j_call: TRBJ2-1
d_call: TRBD1
v_call: TRBV18
cdr3_nt: TGTGCCAGCTCACCACGGGACAGGGATTACAATGAGCAGTTCTTC
cdr3_aa: CASSPRDRDYNEQFF

clone_size: NA
j_call: TRBJ1-1
d_call: NA
v_call: TRBV5-1
cdr3_nt: TGCGCCAGCAGCTCCCAGGCCGAGAACACTGAAGCTTTCTTT
cdr3_aa: CASSSQAENTEAFF

clone_size: NA
j_call: TRBJ1-2
d_call: NA
v_call: TRBV19
cdr3_nt: TGTGCCAGTAGTATACAGGGAACTAACTATGGCTACACCTTC
cdr3_aa: CASSIQGTNYGYTF

clone_size: few
j_call: TRBJ2-3
d_call: NA
v_call: TRBV9
cdr3_nt: TGTGCCAGCAGCGCAGGACTGGGGGAGGCAGATACGCAGTATTTT
cdr3_aa: CASSAGLGEADTQYF

clone_size: once
j_call: TRBJ1-2
d_call: TRBD1
v_call: TRBV25-1
cdr3_nt: TGTGCCAGCAGTAACACAGGGGTCTATGGCTACACCTTC
cdr3_aa: CASSNTGVYGYTF

clone_size: NA
j_call: TRBJ2-3
d_call: NA
v_call: TRBV7-2
cdr3_nt: TGTGCCAGCAGCTCTTCGAAAGCCACAGATACGCAGTATTTT
cdr3_aa: CASSSSKATDTQYF

clone_size: NA
j_call: TRBJ1-1
d_call: TRBD1
v_call: TRBV4-2
cdr3_nt: TGTGCCAGCAGCCCAATGAGGACAGGGGGGCGGACTGAAGCTTTCTTT
cdr3_aa: CASSPMRTGGRTEAFF

clone_size: NA
j_call: TRBJ2-7
d_call: NA
v_call: TRBV28
cdr3_nt: TGTGCCAGCCGGATCCGAGCTAGCTCCTACGAGCAGTACTTC
cdr3_aa: CASRIRASSYEQYF

clone_size: NA
j_call: TRBJ2-2
d_call: TRBD1
v_call: TRBV24-1
cdr3_nt: TGTGCCACCAGTGGTCCAATCGGACAGGTCACCGGGGAGCTGTTTTTT
cdr3_aa: CATSGPIGQVTGELFF

clone_size: NA
j_call: TRBJ2-2
d_call: NA
v_call: TRBV11-1
cdr3_nt: TGTGCCAGCAGCTTAGCGCGGTTCGTGGGGAGCACCGGGGAGCTGTTTTTT
cdr3_aa: CASSLARFVGSTGELFF

clone_size: NA
j_call: TRBJ2-1
d_call: NA
v_call: TRBV5-5
cdr3_nt: TGTGCCAGCAGCTTTGGGAGCTCCTACAATGAGCAGTTCTTC
cdr3_aa: CASSFGSSYNEQFF

clone_size: NA
j_call: TRBJ1-1
d_call: TRBD1
v_call: TRBV27
cdr3_nt: TGTGCCAGCAGACGACAGGGGAGTGGGAACACTGAAGCTTTCTTT
cdr3_aa: CASRRQGSGNTEAFF

clone_size: NA
j_call: TRBJ2-5
d_call: NA
v_call: TRBV7-3
cdr3_nt: TGTGCCAGCAGCTTACTAGGGAGCGGTGGAGAGACCCAGTACTTC
cdr3_aa: CASSLLGSGGETQYF

clone_size: NA
j_call: TRBJ1-3
d_call: NA
v_call: TRBV30
cdr3_nt: TGTGCCTGGAGTTTATTCGGGGGCTCTGGAAACACCATATATTTT
cdr3_aa: CAWSLFGGSGNTIYF

clone_size: few
j_call: TRBJ1-1
d_call: TRBD1
v_call: TRBV10-2
cdr3_nt: TGCGCCAGCAGGGAGGGGGCGGTGACCACTGAAGCTTTCTTT
cdr3_aa: CASREGAVTTEAFF